This TCR beta chain came from a study of response to subunit inactivated influenza vaccine. Study findings and constraints: Few additional T cells are recruited per seasonal influenza vaccination, authors suggested.

TCRdb re-called the RT-PCR reads with MiXCR, one entry per CDR3 protein. There are 430,000 or so distinct CDR3 sequences in the sample; roughly 9.8% occur only once, and more than 10% lies in the top ten. This clonotype was found many times. Its antigen is undetermined. Sequenced material: PBMCs from blood, taken about 40 days after vaccination. This TCR came from a man aged 45 to 65 who received an inactivated influenza vaccine.

This chain's CDR3 is CAIREEGGTYNEQFF. The CDR3, as DNA: TGTGCCATCAGAGAAGAGGGTGGGACCTACAATGAGCAGTTCTTC. The chain combines TRBV10-3 with TRBJ2-1; D is possibly TRBD2 (5 bases). In germline, CDR1 is ENHRY, CDR2 SYGVKD. The CDR3 sequence is 15 residues long. Trimming cost V 6 bases and J 2 bases, with 14 bases left between them.